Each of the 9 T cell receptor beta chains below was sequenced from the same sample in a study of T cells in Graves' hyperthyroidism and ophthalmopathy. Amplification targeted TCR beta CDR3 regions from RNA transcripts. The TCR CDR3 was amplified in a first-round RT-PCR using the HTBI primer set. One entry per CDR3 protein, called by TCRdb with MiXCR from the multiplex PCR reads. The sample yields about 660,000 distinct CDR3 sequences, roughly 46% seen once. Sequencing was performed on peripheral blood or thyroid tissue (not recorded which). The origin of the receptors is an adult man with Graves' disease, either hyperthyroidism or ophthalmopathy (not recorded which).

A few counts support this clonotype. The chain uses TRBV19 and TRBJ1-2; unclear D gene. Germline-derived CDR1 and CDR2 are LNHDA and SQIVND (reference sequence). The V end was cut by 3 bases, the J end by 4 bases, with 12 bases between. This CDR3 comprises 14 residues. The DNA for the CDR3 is TGTGCCAGTAGTATTACGGGGTACGGCTATGGCTACACCTTC. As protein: CASSITGYGYGYTF.

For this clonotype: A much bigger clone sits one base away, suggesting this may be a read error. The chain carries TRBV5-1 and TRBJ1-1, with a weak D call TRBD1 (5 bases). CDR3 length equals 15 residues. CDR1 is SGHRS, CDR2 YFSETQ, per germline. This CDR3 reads CASGLVLGEMSEAFF. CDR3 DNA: TGCGCCAGCGGCTTGGTGTTAGGGGAAATGTCTGAAGCTTTCTTT. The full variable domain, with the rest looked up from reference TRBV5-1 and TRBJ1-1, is KAGVTQTPRYLIKTRGQQVTLSCSPISGHRSVSWYQQTPGQGLQFLFEYFSETQRNKGNFPGRFSGRQFSNSRSEMNVSTLELGDSALYLCASGLVLGEMSEAFFGQGTRLTVV.

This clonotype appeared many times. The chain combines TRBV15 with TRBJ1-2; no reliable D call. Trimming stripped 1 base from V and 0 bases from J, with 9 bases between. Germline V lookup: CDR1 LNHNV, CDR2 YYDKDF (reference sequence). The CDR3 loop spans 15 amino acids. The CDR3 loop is CATSRGNSANYGYTF. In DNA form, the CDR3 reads TGTGCCACCAGCAGAGGAAATTCGGCTAACTATGGCTACACCTTC.

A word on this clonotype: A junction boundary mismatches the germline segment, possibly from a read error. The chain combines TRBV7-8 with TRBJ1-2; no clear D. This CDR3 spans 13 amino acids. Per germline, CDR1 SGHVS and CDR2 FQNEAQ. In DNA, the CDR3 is TGTGCCAGCAGCTTAGGGTGGGCCTATGGCTGCACCTTC. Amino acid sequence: CASSLGWAYGCTF.

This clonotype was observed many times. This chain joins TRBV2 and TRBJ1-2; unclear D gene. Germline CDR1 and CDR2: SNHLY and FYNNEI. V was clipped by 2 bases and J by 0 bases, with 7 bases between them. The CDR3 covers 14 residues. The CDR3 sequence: CASSELQTNYGYTF. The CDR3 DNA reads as TGTGCCAGCAGTGAACTCCAAACTAACTATGGCTACACCTTC.

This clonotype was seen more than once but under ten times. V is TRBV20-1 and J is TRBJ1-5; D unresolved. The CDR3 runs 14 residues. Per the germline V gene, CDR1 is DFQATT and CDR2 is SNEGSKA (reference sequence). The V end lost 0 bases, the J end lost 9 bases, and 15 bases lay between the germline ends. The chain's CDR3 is CSARDSGVTAPQHF. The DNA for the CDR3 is TGCAGTGCTAGAGATTCTGGGGTAACCGCGCCCCAGCATTTT.

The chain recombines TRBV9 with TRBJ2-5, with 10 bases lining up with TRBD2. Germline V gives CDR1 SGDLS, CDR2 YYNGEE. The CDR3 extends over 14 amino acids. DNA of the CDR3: TGTGCTGGCAGACTAGCGGGCGGCCAAGAGACCCAGTACTTC. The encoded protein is CAGRLAGGQETQYF.

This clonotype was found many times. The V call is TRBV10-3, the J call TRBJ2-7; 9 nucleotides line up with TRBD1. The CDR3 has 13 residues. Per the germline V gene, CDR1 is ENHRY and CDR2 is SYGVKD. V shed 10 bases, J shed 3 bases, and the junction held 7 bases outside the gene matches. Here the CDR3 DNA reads TGTGCCACGTCGGGACAGGGTGGCTACGAGCAGTACTTC. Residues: CATSGQGGYEQYF.

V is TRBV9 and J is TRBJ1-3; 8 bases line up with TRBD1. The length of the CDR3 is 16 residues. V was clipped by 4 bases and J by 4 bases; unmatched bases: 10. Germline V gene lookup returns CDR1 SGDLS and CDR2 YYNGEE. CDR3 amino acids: CASSHTGQEIGNTIYF. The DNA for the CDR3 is TGTGCCAGCAGCCACACGGGACAGGAAATCGGAAACACCATATATTTT.